This T cell receptor (beta chain) is from a study of cytomegalovirus exposure and HLA in healthy donors. Findings and limits, study-wide: The classifier reportedly diagnosed cytomegalovirus status with high specificity and sensitivity. Specificity of three CMV-associated chains for CMV antigens was verified in vitro.

Generated by immunoSEQ multiplex PCR, the TCRdb table keeps only in-frame clones and is missing some. Altogether hundreds of thousands of clones are present, around 88% being singletons, with the ten largest covering less than 1.5%. V lost 5 bases and J 5 bases, leaving 16 bases between the germline ends. The CDR3 spans 13 residues. Germline values: CDR1 SQVTM, CDR2 ANQGSEA. About this clone itself: Its antigen is as yet unknown.

The TCR comes from a woman aged 25 to 45 in good health and CMV-seropositive. Source material: PBMCs. The V and J genes are TRBV29-1 and TRBJ2-7; D may be TRBD1 (6 bases). Here the CDR3 reads CSVTRQGLNEQYF. DNA of the CDR3: TGCAGCGTTACCCGTCAGGGGCTTAACGAGCAGTACTTC.